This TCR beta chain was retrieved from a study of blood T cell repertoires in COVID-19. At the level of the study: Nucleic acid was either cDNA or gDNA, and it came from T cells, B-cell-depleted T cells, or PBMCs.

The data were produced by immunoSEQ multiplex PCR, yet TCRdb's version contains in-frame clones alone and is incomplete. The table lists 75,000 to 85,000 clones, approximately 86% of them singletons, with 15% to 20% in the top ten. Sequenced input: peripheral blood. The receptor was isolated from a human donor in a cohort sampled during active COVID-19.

CDR3 sequence: CASSLGIQGAGTEAFF. The CDR3 DNA reads TGTGCCAGCAGCCTTGGGATACAGGGGGCTGGCACTGAAGCTTTCTTT. The J gene is TRBJ1-1, the V gene TRBV3-1 (or the pseudogene TRBV3-2), with TRBD1 matching over 9 bases. The V gene end was trimmed by 4 bases and the J gene end by 4 bases; junction bases not matched to a gene: 10. CDR1 is LGHDT, CDR2 YNNKEL, per germline (reference sequence). The CDR3 spans 16 residues.